This record concerns one T cell receptor (beta chain) sequence. The data were taken from a study of technical replicates of blood from several donors. This table comes from immunoSEQ multiplex PCR, and its TCRdb copy is limited to in-frame clones, with some not included. The repertoire holds roughly 69,000 clones, with nearly 98% as singletons. V was shortened by 6 bases and J by 2 bases, with 5 bases between the two germline ends. The germline CDR1 and CDR2 sequences are LNHDA and SQIVND (reference sequence). The CDR3 is made up of 11 amino acids. The source is a human donor in good health. Sample: T cells isolated from PBMCs. This chain links TRBV19 with TRBJ2-7; D is ambiguous. The CDR3 is CASSSTYEQYF. The CDR3 coding sequence is TGTGCCAGTAGCAGTACCTACGAGCAGTACTTC.